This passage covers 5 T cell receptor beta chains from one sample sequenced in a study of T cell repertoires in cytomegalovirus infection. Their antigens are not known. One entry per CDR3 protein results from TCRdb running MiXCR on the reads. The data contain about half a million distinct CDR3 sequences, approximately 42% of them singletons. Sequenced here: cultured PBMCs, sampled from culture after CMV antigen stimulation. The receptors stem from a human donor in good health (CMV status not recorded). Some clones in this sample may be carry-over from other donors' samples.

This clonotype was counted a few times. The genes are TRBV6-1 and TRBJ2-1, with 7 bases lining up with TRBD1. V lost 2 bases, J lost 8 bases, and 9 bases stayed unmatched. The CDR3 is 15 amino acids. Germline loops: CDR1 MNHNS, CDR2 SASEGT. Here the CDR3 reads CASSERRTQGDEQFF. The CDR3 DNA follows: TGTGCCAGCAGTGAAAGAAGGACTCAGGGGGATGAGCAGTTCTTC.

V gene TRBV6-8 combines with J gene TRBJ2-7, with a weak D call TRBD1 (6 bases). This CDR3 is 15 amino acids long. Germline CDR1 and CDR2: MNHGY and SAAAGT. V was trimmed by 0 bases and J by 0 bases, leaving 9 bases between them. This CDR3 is CASSYSIGGSYEQYF. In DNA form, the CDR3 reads TGTGCCAGCAGTTACTCGATAGGGGGCTCCTACGAGCAGTACTTC.

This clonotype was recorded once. CDR3 protein: CASSPGQGASTEAFF. CDR3 nucleotides: TGTGCCAGCAGTCCGGGACAGGGGGCGAGCACTGAAGCTTTCTTT. The V call is TRBV28, the J call TRBJ1-1; 12 nucleotides align to TRBD1. This CDR3 is 15 amino acids long. The germline CDR1 and CDR2 sequences are MDHEN and SYDVKM. V was pared by 5 bases and J by 4 bases, with 5 bases of the junction left unmatched.

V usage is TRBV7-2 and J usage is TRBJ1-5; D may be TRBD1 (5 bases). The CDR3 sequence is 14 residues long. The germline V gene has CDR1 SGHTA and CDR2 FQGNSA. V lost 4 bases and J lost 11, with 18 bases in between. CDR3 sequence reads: CASSSSGAQGAQHF. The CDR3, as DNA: TGTGCCAGCAGCTCGAGTGGCGCCCAAGGGGCCCAGCATTTT.

The CDR3 DNA reads as TGTGCCAGCAGCTTGGTCCACGGGGGGAGGTTGCCTGGCTACACCTTC. Translating it yields CASSLVHGGRLPGYTF. The chain recombines TRBV5-4 with TRBJ1-2; a weak D match, TRBD1 (5 bases). The CDR3 runs 16 residues. Germline V gene sequence: CDR1 SGHNT, CDR2 YYREEE (reference sequence). The V end was cut by 0 bases, the J end by 7 bases, with 19 bases between.